The rows below give T cell receptor beta chains drawn from one sample of a study of CD8 T cells in Susac syndrome. Each CDR3 protein gets one entry after TCRdb re-called the immunoSEQ multiplex PCR reads with MiXCR. The table shows roughly 200,000 distinct CDR3 sequences, with 90% to 95% occurring only once. The sequenced sample consisted of CD4+ T cells from PBMCs. These receptors originate from a human donor with Susac syndrome. Each CDR3 is given with its conserved first and last residue. D genes are given only for firm matches. Expanded clones get a size class; other rows say once, few or many, or leave the size out.

cdr3_nt cdr3_aa d_call clone_size j_call v_call
TGTGCCAGCAGTGAAGGTAGGAAATACGAGCAGTACTTC CASSEGRKYEQYF - - TRBJ2-7 TRBV2
TGCGCCAGCAGCCCCCGGGACTTTAACGAGCGGTACTTC CASSPRDFNERYF - - TRBJ2-7 TRBV5-1
TGTGCCAGCAGTTTATCCGGGACTAGCGGGAGACATGAGCAGTTCTTC CASSLSGTSGRHEQFF TRBD2 - TRBJ2-1 TRBV28
TGTGCCAGCAGCCGAGGACAGGTAGGCACTGAAGCTTTCTTT CASSRGQVGTEAFF TRBD1 - TRBJ1-1 TRBV3-1
TGCAGTGCTCTTCAGTTGACAGGGCAACATGAGCAGTTCTTC CSALQLTGQHEQFF TRBD1 - TRBJ2-1 TRBV20-1
TGTGCCAGCAGCGCCCACCGGGACAGGGGCCACGAGCAGTACTTC CASSAHRDRGHEQYF TRBD1 - TRBJ2-7 TRBV7-8
TGTGCCAGCAGCTCCCTGGCCGTTATTTTGAACACTGAAGCTTTCTTT CASSSLAVILNTEAFF - - TRBJ1-1 TRBV7-3
TGTGCCAGCAGCGGGGGTATACAAGAGACCCAGTACTTC CASSGGIQETQYF - - TRBJ2-5 TRBV14
TGCAGTGTTCCCGGACAGGGGGTGCTCCGGGCCAACGTCCTGACTTTC CSVPGQGVLRANVLTF TRBD1 - TRBJ2-6 TRBV20-1
TGTGCCAGCAGGAGGGGGGACCTCATCATAGATACGCAGTATTTT CASRRGDLIIDTQYF - few TRBJ2-3 TRBV4-2
TGCGCCAGCAGCCCGTACTTCACCGAGACTAGCAGGGTGGGTGAGCAGTTCTTC CASSPYFTETSRVGEQFF TRBD2 - TRBJ2-1 TRBV5-1
TGTGCCTGGAGTGTAGGGACAGGGTTATATTTT CAWSVGTGLYF TRBD1 - TRBJ1-3 TRBV30
TGCAGTGCTAGAGAAACTGCTCAGGTTAACACTGAAGCTTTCTTT CSARETAQVNTEAFF - - TRBJ1-1 TRBV20-1
TGCGCCAGCAGCCAAGATACAGTCAGGGAGACCCAGTACTTC CASSQDTVRETQYF - - TRBJ2-5 TRBV4-1
TGTGCCAGCAGCTTGTATGCTAGCGGGAGTAGTTTAGATACGCAGTATTTT CASSLYASGSSLDTQYF TRBD2 - TRBJ2-3 TRBV5-6
TGTGCCACCAGCAGAGATGTAGCAACTAATGAAAAACTGTTTTTT CATSRDVATNEKLFF - - TRBJ1-4 TRBV15
TGCAGTGCTATGGCAGGGTTGGATGGCTACACCTTC CSAMAGLDGYTF - once TRBJ1-2 TRBV20-1
TGTGCCAGCTCACCATTTGGGGATGAGCAGTTCTTC CASSPFGDEQFF - - TRBJ2-1 TRBV18
TGTGCCTGGGACAGGGTGGCCTACGAGCAGTACTTC CAWDRVAYEQYF TRBD1 - TRBJ2-7 TRBV30
TGTGCCACCAGGGACACGAACACCGGGGAGCTGTTTTTT CATRDTNTGELFF - - TRBJ2-2 TRBV24-1
TGCAGCGGGGCCCGGACAACCGACACAGATACGCAGTATTTT CSGARTTDTDTQYF - - TRBJ2-3 TRBV29-1
TGTGCCAGCAGCTCCGGGACTAGCGGGGGACTCACAGATACGCAGTATTTT CASSSGTSGGLTDTQYF TRBD2 - TRBJ2-3 TRBV7-3
TGTGCCAGCAGTCCCAGGGTACACGAGCAGTACTTC CASSPRVHEQYF - - TRBJ2-7 TRBV28
TGCGCCAGCAGCCAAGGAACCGACAGGGTCGGTTGGACCCAGTACTTC CASSQGTDRVGWTQYF TRBD1 - TRBJ2-5 TRBV4-1
TGTGCCAGCAGCTTGGGGACTAGCGGTAACAATGAGCAGTTCTTC CASSLGTSGNNEQFF TRBD2 - TRBJ2-1 TRBV27
TGTGCCAGCAGTGACTCTTACAGGGGACAGAACTATGGCTACACCTTC CASSDSYRGQNYGYTF TRBD1 once TRBJ1-2 TRBV2
TGCAGTGCGGACAAGATTGAGGGTATCCACAATGAGCAGTTCTTC CSADKIEGIHNEQFF - - TRBJ2-1 TRBV20-1
TGTGCCAGCAGCCAATTCCGACAGGATAACACTGAAGCTTTCTTT CASSQFRQDNTEAFF - - TRBJ1-1 TRBV16
TGTGCCAGCAGTTCTTCTAGCGGGCCGGAGACCCAGTACTTC CASSSSSGPETQYF TRBD2 once TRBJ2-5 TRBV27
TGTGCCAGCAGTTCCTCGGACAGGGGGCTTTACGAGCAGTACTTC CASSSSDRGLYEQYF TRBD1 once TRBJ2-7 TRBV12-3/TRBV12-4
TGCGCCAGCAGCTTGGAGGTCTCTGGGGCCAACGTCCTGACTTTC CASSLEVSGANVLTF - - TRBJ2-6 TRBV5-1
TGCGCCAGCAGCTTACAAGCAACTAATGAAAAACTGTTTTTT CASSLQATNEKLFF - - TRBJ1-4 TRBV5-1
TGTGCCACCTCCGGGACAGGGGGCAGTCAGCCCCAGCATTTT CATSGTGGSQPQHF TRBD1 - TRBJ1-5 TRBV19
TGTGCCAGCAGCGTAACCGGGACCGGAACCTACAATGAGCAGTTCTTC CASSVTGTGTYNEQFF - - TRBJ2-1 TRBV9
TGCAGTGCTAGAAAATTCGGAACGCACAAAGAGTATGGCTACACCTTC CSARKFGTHKEYGYTF - - TRBJ1-2 TRBV20-1
TGTGCCAGTAGTACAACGGGGCGCGGAGCCAGCAATCAGCCCCAGCATTTT CASSTTGRGASNQPQHF - - TRBJ1-5 TRBV19
TGTGCCAGCAGCTCGGGACTAGCGGGGACCGGGGAGCTGTTTTTT CASSSGLAGTGELFF TRBD2 - TRBJ2-2 TRBV7-3
TGTGCCAGCAGCCAAGAGGTGGCGGGATACAATGAGCAGTTCTTC CASSQEVAGYNEQFF - - TRBJ2-1 TRBV3-1
TGTGCCACCAGTGATTTTGCGAAGGGTACCCTCACACAGCAGTTCTTC CATSDFAKGTLTQQFF - once TRBJ2-1 TRBV24-1
TGTGCCATCAGTGAATCGACTAGCGGGAGCCCCTACAATGAGCAGTTCTTC CAISESTSGSPYNEQFF TRBD2 - TRBJ2-1 TRBV10-3
TGTGCCAGCAGTGAAGGGACTGCATCCGGGGAGCTGTTTTTT CASSEGTASGELFF - - TRBJ2-2 TRBV9
TGTGCCAGCAGTTTGGGCGGGGGGAATCAGCCCCAGCATTTT CASSLGGGNQPQHF - - TRBJ1-5 TRBV12-3/TRBV12-4
TGTGCCACCAGCAGAGTACGAGTGTTGGGTACGCAGTATTTT CATSRVRVLGTQYF - - TRBJ2-3 TRBV15
TGTGCCAGCAGCCAAAGGAGGCCCGGGGAGCTGTTTTTT CASSQRRPGELFF - - TRBJ2-2 TRBV14
TGTGCCAGCTCACCTCCACTGCTAGCGGGGGGCCTAGCCAAAAACATTCAGTACTTC CASSPPLLAGGLAKNIQYF TRBD2 few TRBJ2-4 TRBV18
TGCAGTGCTAGAGATTGGCAGGCTTTTTTCTACGGCTACACCTTC CSARDWQAFFYGYTF - - TRBJ1-2 TRBV20-1
TGTGCCACCAGTGAACCCGGGACAGGGGGGCAGTATTTT CATSEPGTGGQYF TRBD1 - TRBJ2-3 TRBV24-1
TGTGCCAGTAGCAGAGACACCTACAATGAGCAGTTCTTC CASSRDTYNEQFF - - TRBJ2-1 TRBV19
TGCGCCAGCAGCCCACTAGCGAATTCACAAGAGACCCAGTACTTC CASSPLANSQETQYF TRBD2 - TRBJ2-5 TRBV5-1
TGTGCCAGCAGTCCCCGGGGGACCTATGGCTACACCTTC CASSPRGTYGYTF - - TRBJ1-2 TRBV25-1
TGCGCCAGCAGCCCAGGAGTAGCGGGAGTACAAAGCAATGAGCAGTTCTTC CASSPGVAGVQSNEQFF TRBD2 - TRBJ2-1 TRBV5-1
TGTGCCAGCACCCGACAGGGTTGGGAACTCGGCACTGAAGCTTTCTTT CASTRQGWELGTEAFF TRBD1 - TRBJ1-1 TRBV28
TGCGCCAGCAGCCTACAGGGGGACTATGGCTACACCTTC CASSLQGDYGYTF TRBD1 once TRBJ1-2 TRBV5-1
TGTGCCAGCAGCGTAGGGACTAGCGTTGCCTACGAGCAGTACTTC CASSVGTSVAYEQYF TRBD2 - TRBJ2-7 TRBV9
TGTGCCAGCAGCTTGATGGGCGGGCCCCAGCATTTT CASSLMGGPQHF - - TRBJ1-5 TRBV5-6
TGCGCCAGCAGTCTGGACAGGGCTACTACTGAAGCTTTCTTT CASSLDRATTEAFF TRBD1 - TRBJ1-1 TRBV5-1